This record concerns one TCR beta chain sequence. Its antigen is undetermined. Sequencing was designed to attain a depth spanning 1 in 200,000 to 1 in 1 million T cells. The method was immunoSEQ multiplex PCR; TCRdb's version includes in-frame clones alone and lacks a portion of them. The sample shows approximately 130,000 clones, around four fifths of them seen only once. These data are taken from a study of cytotoxic CD8 clonotypes in ibrutinib-treated CLL. With 3 bases removed from V and 8 bases from J, the gap between germline ends came to 10 bases. The CDR3 has 13 residues. Germline V gene data show CDR1 as KGHSH and CDR2 as LQKENI. Points from the study as a whole: Age-matched healthy donor levels were exceeded by baseline clonality, which tracked circulating CD8+ T-cell counts.

The V and J genes are TRBV18 and TRBJ1-4; no clear D gene. The sequence came from a human donor with chronic lymphocytic leukemia. Sample: PBMCs, taken after 24 months of ibrutinib treatment. The CDR3 DNA sequence: TGTGCCAGCTCACCCTCGAGGGAGGAAAAACTGTTTTTT. This sequence encodes CASSPSREEKLFF.